This TCR beta chain was sequenced during a study of identical twins listed by TCRdb under 2016. Background for the entire study: TCR alpha and beta repertoires from monozygotic twins, unrelated adults of various ages and cord blood were deep-sequenced to test whether fetal clonotypes persist. Replicate twin experiments were performed at different times using different library preparation protocols to rule out contamination.

Only healthy Caucasian donors were included. Three unrelated non-twin adults were additionally sequenced: a male aged 18 to 30, a male aged 50 to 59 and a female aged 50 to 59. Using Miltenyi CD45RO+ enrichment and human naive T-cell isolation kits, memory (CD45RO+) and naive T cells were isolated from PBMC. A note on this clonotype: Its specific antigen is unknown. Base qualities were left out, and no much larger clone turns up one base away.

Taken from cysteine to phenylalanine, the CDR3 has 14 residues. Solely the CDR3 DNA is kept, with 42 bases framed from the first base. The germline V gene supplies CDR1 MNHNS and CDR2 SASEGT. V is shortened by 6 bases, J by 0 bases, and the region joining them spans 11 bases. The study at large found these results: Out-of-frame TCR alpha sequences shared between twins showed an excess of low generation-probability sequences compared with coincidental sharing between unrelated individuals. Because the same donors could not be followed over many years, the conclusions depended on cross-sectional statistical analysis. Excess twin sharing in beta out-of-frame sequences was weaker because fewer shared sequences lowered the signal-to-noise ratio. Abundant cord blood beta clonotypes had fewer insertions, young adult naive repertoires showed a similar but weaker trend, and memory repertoires showed no such trend. Invariant T cells such as MAIT and iNKT could partly confound zero-insertion analyses, although diverse VJ usage argued against such confounding for most clonotypes. In monozygotic twins, recombination models systematically underestimated out-of-frame TCR alpha sharing, but the models matched the sharing seen between unrelated individuals.

To prepare the library, 5' RACE was applied. Sequencing was performed on an Illumina HiSeq 2000. A universal primer binding site was added through template switching, and the final cDNA carried a unique molecular identifier so that TCR cDNA molecules could be counted accurately. Specific primers in the conserved constant-segment region were used to synthesize first-strand cDNA for the TCR alpha and beta chains. To control for contamination, every cDNA library was double barcoded, receiving both a SMART-Mk sample barcode and Illumina barcodes. TruSeq adapter sequences and Illumina sample barcodes were added in two successive PCR steps. The Illumina HiSeq platform was used with custom primers to sequence TCR alpha and beta cDNA libraries. The study's own analysis went as follows. Unique molecular identifiers were extracted from raw reads with MiGEC, and CDR3 positions were determined with MiXCR. For each individual, recombination models were inferred using an EM algorithm with the repgenHMM and IGoR tools. Shared clonotype analysis was performed with the tcR package in R, normalizing sharing by the product of cloneset sizes. To study raw recombination without the effects of thymic and clonal selection, out-of-frame nonproductive sequences were analyzed. TCRdb applied fastp at Q25 and MiXCR to the public reads, then kept only in-frame beta chains. Rows are combined by CDR3 protein, so each entry shows the most common genes and DNA. The V and J calls were not made by the authors but by TCRdb's processing. The sample yields around 340,000 distinct CDR3 sequences; around 9.7% were counted once. The top ten clones comprise roughly 8.7% of the sample.

This clonotype was sampled from a woman aged 50 to 60 in good health. Sequencing used naive T cells sorted from blood. This specimen's cell subset or site label, per the study, means: cells isolated with a human naive T-cell isolation kit. The rearrangement combines TRBV6-1 with TRBJ1-1, with an unclear D gene assignment. This receptor carries the CDR3 CASRFAGMNTEAFF. Here is the DNA: TGTGCCAGCAGGTTCGCGGGCATGAACACTGAAGCTTTCTTT.